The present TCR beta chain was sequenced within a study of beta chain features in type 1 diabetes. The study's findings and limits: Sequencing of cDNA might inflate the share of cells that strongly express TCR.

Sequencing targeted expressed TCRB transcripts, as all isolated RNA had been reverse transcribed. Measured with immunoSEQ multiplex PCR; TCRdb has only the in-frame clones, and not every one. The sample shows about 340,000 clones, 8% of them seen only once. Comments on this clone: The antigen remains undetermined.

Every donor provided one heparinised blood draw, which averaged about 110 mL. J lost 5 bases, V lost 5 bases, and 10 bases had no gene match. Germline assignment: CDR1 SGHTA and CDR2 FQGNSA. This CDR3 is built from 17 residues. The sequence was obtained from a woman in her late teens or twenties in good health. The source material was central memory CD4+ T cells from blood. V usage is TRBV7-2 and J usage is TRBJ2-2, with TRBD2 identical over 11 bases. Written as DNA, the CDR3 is TGTGCCAGCAGCCCCCGCCTAGCGGGAGGATGGACCGGGGAGCTGTTTTTT. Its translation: CASSPRLAGGWTGELFF.